These 4 T cell receptor beta chains came from one sample sequenced in a study of T cells in Graves' hyperthyroidism and ophthalmopathy. Amplification of TCR beta CDR3 regions used RNA as the template. The TCR CDR3 first-round RT-PCR relied on the HTBI primer set. Each CDR3 protein is one row after TCRdb ran MiXCR on the multiplex PCR reads. The repertoire consists of around 340,000 distinct CDR3 sequences, with about a sixth occurring once and the leading ten covering around a sixth. The sequenced sample consisted of blood. The source of these receptors is a woman between 40 and 50 years old with Graves' ophthalmopathy.

This clonotype was recorded at least ten times. One end of the junction is discordant with germline, which a read error may explain. The chain uses TRBV7-2 and TRBJ1-2; D not resolved. Germline V gene sequence: CDR1 SGHTA, CDR2 FQGNSA. The CDR3 is 14 residues long. CDR3 nucleotide sequence: TGTGCCAGCAGGATGGTAGGGCAAGGCTATGGCTACATCTTC. This codes for CASRMVGQGYGYIF.

This clonotype was seen ten or more times. The V gene is TRBV7-8, the J gene TRBJ2-5, with 9 bases identical to TRBD1. V gave up 1 base and J gave up 3 bases; unmatched junction bases: 9. From germline, CDR1 is SGHVS and CDR2 FQNEAQ. There are 17 residues in the CDR3. The CDR3 sequence is CASSLGFGGQGEETQYF. CDR3 nucleotide sequence: TGTGCCAGCAGCTTAGGGTTCGGGGGACAGGGTGAAGAGACCCAGTACTTC. Full variable domain (rest looked up from reference TRBV7-8 and TRBJ2-5): GAGVSQSPRYKVAKRGQDVALRCDPISGHVSLFWYQQALGQGPEFLTYFQNEAQLDKSGLPSDRFFAERPEGSVSTLKIQRTQQEDSAVYLCASSLGFGGQGEETQYFGPGTRLLVL.

This clonotype was detected ten times or more. CDR3 region: CASRPQGGYYTEAFF. The CDR3 DNA sequence: TGTGCCAGCAGACCCCAGGGCGGGTACTACACTGAAGCTTTCTTT. The gene calls are TRBV7-9 and TRBJ1-1; D possibly corresponds to TRBD1 (5 bases). There are 15 residues in the CDR3. The germline V and J ends were trimmed by 6 bases and 3 bases, with 17 bases remaining between them. In germline, CDR1 is SEHNR, CDR2 FQNEAQ (reference sequence).

This clonotype has ten or more counts. The chain carries TRBV28 and TRBJ1-2; 8 bases are a match to TRBD1. Germline CDR1 reads MDHEN; CDR2 reads SYDVKM. V lost 2 bases to trimming and J lost 7 bases; unmatched junction nucleotides: 15. The CDR3 is 17 amino acids. CDR3 region: CASSLKGVRGLSRGYTF. CDR3 bases: TGTGCCAGCAGTTTAAAGGGAGTCAGGGGGCTCTCTCGTGGCTACACCTTC.